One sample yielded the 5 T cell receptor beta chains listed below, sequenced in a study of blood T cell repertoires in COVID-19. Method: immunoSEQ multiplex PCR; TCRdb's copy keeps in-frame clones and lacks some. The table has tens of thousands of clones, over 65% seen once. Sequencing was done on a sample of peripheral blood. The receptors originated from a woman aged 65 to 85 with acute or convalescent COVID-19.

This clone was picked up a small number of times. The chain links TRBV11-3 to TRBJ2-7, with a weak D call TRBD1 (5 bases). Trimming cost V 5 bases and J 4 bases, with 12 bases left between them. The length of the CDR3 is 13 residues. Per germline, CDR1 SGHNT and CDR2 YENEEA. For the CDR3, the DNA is TGTGCCAGCAGCCCCGGGCCAGGGTACGAGCAGTACTTC. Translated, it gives CASSPGPGYEQYF.

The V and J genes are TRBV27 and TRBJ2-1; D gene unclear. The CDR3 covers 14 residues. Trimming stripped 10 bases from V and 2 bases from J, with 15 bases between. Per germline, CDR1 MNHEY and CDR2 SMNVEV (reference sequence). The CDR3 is CATATLPTYNEQFF. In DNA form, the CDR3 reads TGTGCCACCGCGACTCTGCCGACCTACAATGAGCAGTTCTTC.

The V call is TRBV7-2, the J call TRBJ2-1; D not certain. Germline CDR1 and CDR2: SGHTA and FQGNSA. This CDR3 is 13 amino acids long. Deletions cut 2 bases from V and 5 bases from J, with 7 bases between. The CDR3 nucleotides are TGTGCCAGCAGCTTATCCCCCAACAATGAGCAGTTCTTC. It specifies CASSLSPNNEQFF.

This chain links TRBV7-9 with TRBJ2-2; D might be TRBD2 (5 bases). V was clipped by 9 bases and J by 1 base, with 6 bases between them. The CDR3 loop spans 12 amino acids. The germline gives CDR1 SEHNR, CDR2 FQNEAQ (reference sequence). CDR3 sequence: CASGGNTGELFF. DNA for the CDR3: TGTGCCAGTGGAGGGAACACCGGGGAGCTGTTTTTT.

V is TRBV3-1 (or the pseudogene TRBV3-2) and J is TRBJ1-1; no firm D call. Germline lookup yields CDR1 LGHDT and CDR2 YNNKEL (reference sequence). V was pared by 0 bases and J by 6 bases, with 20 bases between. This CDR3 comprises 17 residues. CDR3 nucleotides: TGTGCCAGCAGCCAAGAGTTCTACACGGGAAAGGGCGCTGAAGCTTTCTTT. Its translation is CASSQEFYTGKGAEAFF.